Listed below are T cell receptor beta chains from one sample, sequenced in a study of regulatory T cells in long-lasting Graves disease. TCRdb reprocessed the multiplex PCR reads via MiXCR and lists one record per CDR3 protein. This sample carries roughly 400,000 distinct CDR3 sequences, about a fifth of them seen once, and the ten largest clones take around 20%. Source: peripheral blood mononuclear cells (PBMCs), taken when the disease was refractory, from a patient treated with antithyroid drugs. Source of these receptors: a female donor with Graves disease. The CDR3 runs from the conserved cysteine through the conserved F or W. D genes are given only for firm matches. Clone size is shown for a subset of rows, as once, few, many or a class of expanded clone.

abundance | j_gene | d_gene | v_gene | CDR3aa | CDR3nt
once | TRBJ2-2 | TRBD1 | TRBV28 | CASNLQGDNTGELFF | TGTGCCAGCAACCTCCAGGGGGATAACACCGGGGAGCTGTTTTTT
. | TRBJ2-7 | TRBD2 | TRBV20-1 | CSAISGVSYEQYF | TGCAGTGCTATTAGCGGGGTTTCCTACGAGCAGTACTTC
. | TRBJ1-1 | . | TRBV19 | CASNAGLNTEAFF | TGTGCCAGTAACGCGGGTCTGAACACTGAAGCTTTCTTT
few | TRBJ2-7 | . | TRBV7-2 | CASSLGNPYEQYF | TGTGCCAGCAGCCTAGGGAACCCCTACGAGCAGTACTTC
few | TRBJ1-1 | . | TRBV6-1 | CASSGTGPLGKAFF | TGTGCCAGCAGTGGAACCGGGCCACTCGGGAAAGCTTTCTTT
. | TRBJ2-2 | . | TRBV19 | CASSRRTGINTGELFF | TGTGCCAGTAGCCGACGAACAGGGATTAACACCGGGGAGCTGTTTTTT
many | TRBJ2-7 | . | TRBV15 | CATSRGRQQGNEQYF | TGTGCCACCAGCCGGGGACGGCAGCAGGGAAACGAGCAGTACTTC
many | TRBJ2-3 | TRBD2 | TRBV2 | CASSEGGREFTDTQYF | TGTGCCAGCAGTGAAGGAGGGAGGGAATTCACAGATACGCAGTATTTT
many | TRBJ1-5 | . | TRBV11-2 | CASSGGSSGNQPQHF | TGTGCCAGCAGCGGGGGGTCGTCCGGCAATCAGCCCCAGCATTTT
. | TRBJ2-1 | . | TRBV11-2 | CASSPDLNEQFF | TGTGCCAGCAGCCCCGATCTCAATGAGCAGTTCTTC
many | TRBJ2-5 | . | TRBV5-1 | CASSLLGSLTETQYF | TGCGCCAGCAGCTTGTTGGGATCCCTCACGGAGACCCAGTACTTC
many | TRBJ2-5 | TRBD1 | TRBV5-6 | CASRSGTGPPETQYF | TGTGCCAGCAGGTCCGGGACAGGACCCCCGGAGACCCAGTACTTC
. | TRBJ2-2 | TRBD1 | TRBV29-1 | CSVGGRGRATGELFF | TGCAGCGTTGGGGGAAGGGGGCGGGCCACCGGGGAGCTGTTTTTT
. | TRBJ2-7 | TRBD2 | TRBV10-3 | CAIPSRGVFYEQYF | TGTGCCATCCCGTCGCGGGGGGTCTTCTACGAGCAGTACTTC
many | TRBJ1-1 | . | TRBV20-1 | CSARDLGGDSEAFF | TGCAGTGCTAGAGATTTGGGGGGCGACTCTGAAGCTTTCTTT